These 15 T cell receptor beta chains were sequenced from one sample in a study of T cells in Graves' hyperthyroidism and ophthalmopathy. TCR beta CDR3 regions were amplified from RNA transcripts. When the TCR CDR3 underwent first-round RT-PCR, the HTBI primer set was used. TCRdb fed the multiplex PCR reads into MiXCR, producing one record per CDR3 protein. The sample lists about 560,000 distinct CDR3 sequences; approximately 14% were seen once. The sample comprised blood. Receptors originate from a woman in her twenties or thirties with Graves' hyperthyroidism.

In regard to this clonotype: A much larger clonotype is one base distant, so this may be a read error. This chain joins TRBV3-1 and TRBJ1-2, with unresolved D. The CDR3 has 13 residues. The V gene lost 8 bases and the J gene lost 7 bases, with 17 bases spanning the gap. Germline V gene sequence: CDR1 LGHDT, CDR2 YNNKEL (reference sequence). The CDR3 nucleotides are TGTGCCAGCTGCCCATTACGGGGAGCTGGCTACACCTTC. It specifies CASCPLRGAGYTF.

In the case of this clonotype: At one end the junction does not follow the germline gene, possibly because of a read error. The J gene is TRBJ2-2, the V gene TRBV30; a weak D match, TRBD1 (6 bases). From germline, CDR1 is GTSNPN and CDR2 SVGIG (reference sequence). This CDR3 has 13 residues. Here the CDR3 DNA reads TGTGCCTGGAACAGGGTGAACGCCGGGGAGCTGTCTTTT. Its translation is CAWNRVNAGELSF. Variable domain in full (rest from reference TRBV30 and TRBJ2-2): SQTIHQWPATLVQPVGSPLSLECTVEGTSNPNLYWYRQAAGRGLQLLFYSVGIGQISSEVPQNLSASRPQDRQFILSSKKLLLSDSGFYLCAWNRVNAGELSFGEGSRLTVL.

The chain has TRBV5-1 and TRBJ2-4, with D perhaps TRBD1 (6 bases). Germline V gene lookup returns CDR1 SGHRS and CDR2 YFSETQ. V was cut by 4 bases and J by 3 bases, with 26 bases left in between. The CDR3 has 19 residues. The chain's CDR3 is CASSPEGNRERVGKNIQYF. Here the CDR3 DNA reads TGCGCCAGCAGCCCCGAAGGGAACAGGGAACGCGTTGGCAAAAACATTCAGTACTTC. Filled out from reference TRBV5-1 and TRBJ2-4, the complete variable domain reads KAGVTQTPRYLIKTRGQQVTLSCSPISGHRSVSWYQQTPGQGLQFLFEYFSETQRNKGNFPGRFSGRQFSNSRSEMNVSTLELGDSALYLCASSPEGNRERVGKNIQYFGAGTRLSVL.

In this sample, this clonotype turned up many times. V gene TRBV7-6 combines with J gene TRBJ2-3; TRBD1 matches at 9 bases. The CDR3 is 14 residues long. Germline V lookup: CDR1 SGHVS, CDR2 FNYEAQ. J was trimmed by 3 bases and V by 4 bases; bases with no gene match: 2. CDR3 in amino acids: CASSSGQGTDTQYF. The CDR3 nucleotides read TGTGCCAGCAGCTCCGGACAGGGGACAGATACGCAGTATTTT. Complete variable domain (other parts from reference TRBV7-6 and TRBJ2-3): GAGVSQSPRYKVTKRGQDVALRCDPISGHVSLYWYRQALGQGPEFLTYFNYEAQQDKSGLPNDRFSAERPEGSISTLTIQRTEQRDSAMYRCASSSGQGTDTQYFGPGTRLTVL.

This clonotype has a handful of counts. The V and J genes are TRBV19 and TRBJ1-5; D unresolved. The CDR3 is made up of 16 amino acids. V lost 8 bases, J lost 7 bases, and 24 bases lay in between. CDR1 is LNHDA and CDR2 is SQIVND in the germline V gene (reference sequence). The CDR3 loop reads CASETDTGSSVQPQHF. The CDR3 DNA is TGTGCCAGTGAAACCGACACCGGGTCGTCGGTCCAGCCCCAGCATTTT.

This clonotype showed up many times. The chain employs TRBV29-1 and TRBJ2-3; tentative D call: TRBD2 (5 bases). Germline lookup yields CDR1 SQVTM and CDR2 ANQGSEA. Trimming cost V 7 bases and J 5 bases, with 22 bases left between them. The CDR3 is 15 residues long. CDR3 DNA: TGCAGCGCAAAGCCCCTATCAACTAGAGGAGATACGCAGTATTTT. This gives the protein CSAKPLSTRGDTQYF.

This clonotype was recorded a few times. The V gene is TRBV5-1, the J gene TRBJ2-5; TRBD2 matches at 7 bases. Germline assignment: CDR1 SGHRS and CDR2 YFSETQ. The V gene end was trimmed by 0 bases and the J gene end by 1 base; junction bases not matched to a gene: 9. This CDR3 is 17 amino acids long. Here the CDR3 DNA reads TGCGCCAGCAGCTTGGTGGCTAGCGGTAGATTCCAAGAGACCCAGTACTTC. Encoded protein: CASSLVASGRFQETQYF.

The chain combines TRBV4-2 with TRBJ2-7; 7 bases are a match to TRBD2. Germline trimming cut 8 bases from V and 6 bases from J; bases unmatched to any gene: 7. CDR1 and CDR2 from the germline V gene are LGHNA and YNFKEQ. This CDR3 region has 12 residues. The CDR3 nucleotides read TGTGCCAGCTCCGGCGGGGGTGGCGAGCAGTACTTC. Translated: CASSGGGGEQYF.

This clonotype was found a few times. The conserved phenylalanine or tryptophan is not found at the CDR3 terminus, so this likely reflects a read error. The rearrangement uses TRBV6-1 and TRBJ1-2, with 8 bases identical to TRBD1. This CDR3 region has 13 residues. With 4 bases clipped from V and 4 bases from J, the junction kept 2 bases outside the gene matches. Germline V CDR1 and CDR2: MNHNS, SASEGT. Here the CDR3 DNA reads TGTGCCAGCAGTGGACAGGGGAGCTATGGCTACACCCTC. Residues: CASSGQGSYGYTL.

The rearrangement uses TRBV4-1 and TRBJ2-3; TRBD1 matches at 12 bases. Germline V lookup: CDR1 MGHRA, CDR2 YSYEKL. The CDR3 has 20 residues. With V trimmed by 0 bases and J by 0 bases, 10 bases remained unmatched. The CDR3 nucleotides read TGCGCCAGCAGCCAAGATTTTTGGGGACAGGGGGCGAGCAGCACAGATACGCAGTATTTT. Its translation is CASSQDFWGQGASSTDTQYF.

The CDR3 region has the DNA TGCGCCAGCAGCCTACAGGGGAGAGAGGAAAAACTGTTTTTT. Translated: CASSLQGREEKLFF. The chain employs TRBV4-1 and TRBJ1-4; 7 nucleotides align to TRBD1. CDR1 and CDR2 from the germline V gene are MGHRA and YSYEKL. CDR3 length equals 14 residues. The V gene end was trimmed by 4 bases and the J gene end by 8 bases; junction bases not matched to a gene: 7.

This clonotype was seen ten or more times. The V gene is TRBV6-1, the J gene TRBJ2-7; the D gene is possibly TRBD1 (5 bases). This CDR3 is built from 14 residues. Germline V lookup: CDR1 MNHNS, CDR2 SASEGT. The V gene lost 2 bases and the J gene lost 5 bases, with 13 bases spanning the gap. DNA of the CDR3: TGTGCCAGCAGTGAAATAAGGGGATCCCACGAGCAGTACTTC. As protein: CASSEIRGSHEQYF.

CDR3 DNA: TGTGCCAGCAGCTTATCACAAGCCGACGGGCAGTACTTC. Protein product: CASSLSQADGQYF. The chain employs TRBV7-9 and TRBJ2-7, with D unclear. The CDR3 has 13 amino acids. V lost 2 bases and J 9 bases, leaving 14 bases between the germline ends. CDR1 SEHNR and CDR2 FQNEAQ come from the germline V gene (reference sequence).

As DNA, the CDR3 is TGCAGCGTTGGAGGGACTAGCGGGAGATACGAGCAGTACTTC. This sequence encodes CSVGGTSGRYEQYF. This chain connects TRBV29-1 to TRBJ2-7; 14 bases are a match to TRBD2. The V gene's germline CDR1 is SQVTM and CDR2 ANQGSEA. V was pared by 4 bases and J by 4 bases, with 3 bases of the junction left unmatched. CDR3 size: 14 residues.

This rearrangement joins TRBV4-1 to TRBJ1-1, with TRBD1 matching 9 bases. V was pared by 5 bases and J by 5 bases, with 6 bases of the junction left unmatched. Looked up from germline, CDR1 is MGHRA and CDR2 is YSYEKL. The CDR3 covers 14 residues. Here the CDR3 reads CASSSGTGRTEAFF. CDR3 nucleotide sequence: TGCGCCAGCAGCTCCGGGACAGGGAGAACTGAAGCTTTCTTT.